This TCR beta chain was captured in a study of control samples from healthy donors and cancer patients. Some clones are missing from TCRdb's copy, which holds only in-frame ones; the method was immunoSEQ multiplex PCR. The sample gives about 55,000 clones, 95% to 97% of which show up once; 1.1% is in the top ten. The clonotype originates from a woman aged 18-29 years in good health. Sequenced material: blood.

The CDR3 nucleotides read TGCGCCAGCAGGACCCCGAGTGGGGGACAGGGGAACACTGAAGCTTTCTTT. Amino acids: CASRTPSGGQGNTEAFF. This chain joins TRBV10-2 and TRBJ1-1; 9 bases agree with TRBD1. This CDR3 region has 17 residues. J was trimmed by 1 base and V by 6 bases; bases with no gene match: 12. Germline CDR1 is WSHSY and CDR2 is SAAADI.